This TCR beta chain was recovered during a study of T cells after yellow fever vaccination. Study context: SMART-Seq v4 Ultra Low Input handled preparation of low-cell-number fractions. Study-level results: Among primary-vaccination clones, most reappeared after the booster, at almost 98% for CD4 and 88% for CD8.

Making TCR cDNA involved 5'RACE template switching, which added UMIs and a universal primer site. TCRdb re-analysed the 5' RACE reads in MiXCR, keeping a single row per CDR3 protein. Of some 220,000 distinct CDR3 sequences in the sample, about 3% were seen once. There are many counts of this clonotype. Its antigen is unknown. CDR3 size: 13 residues. V lost 5 bases and J lost 4, with 10 bases in between. Germline values: CDR1 SGHRS, CDR2 YFSETQ. The chain is built from TRBV5-1 and TRBJ2-1, with D hard to call. This sequence was found in a young man who received the YFV17D yellow fever vaccine. Sequenced here: CD4+ T cells sorted from PBMCs, sampled 10 days after the yellow fever booster vaccination. The CDR3: CASSADFYNEQFF. The CDR3, as DNA: TGCGCCAGCAGTGCCGACTTTTACAATGAGCAGTTCTTC.